This is a list of T cell receptor beta chains from one sample in a study of control samples from healthy donors and cancer patients. The table came from immunoSEQ multiplex PCR; TCRdb's copy has only in-frame clones and leaves some out. Found here are 160,000 or so clones, approximately 96% of them singletons; the top ten hold around 0.92%. The specimen was blood. The receptors originated from a woman in her 30s in good health. Each CDR3 is given with its conserved first and last residue. Each record gives: J gene, V gene, clone size, D gene, CDR3 protein, CDR3 DNA. D genes are given only for firm matches. Not all rows give a size; the values are once, few, many and, for expanded clones, a class.

TRBJ1-1 | TRBV11-3 | - | - | CASSSRGGNTEAFF | TGTGCCAGCAGTTCTAGAGGGGGAAACACTGAAGCTTTCTTT
TRBJ2-2 | TRBV7-8 | - | - | CASSSLTPGELFF | TGTGCCAGCAGCTCCCTAACCCCCGGGGAGCTGTTTTTT
TRBJ1-3 | TRBV15 | - | - | CATSRDFKRGHTIYF | TGTGCCACCAGCAGAGATTTCAAACGGGGCCACACCATATATTTT
TRBJ2-2 | TRBV7-6 | - | - | CASSPEGAAVGELFF | TGTGCCAGCAGCCCGGAAGGGGCGGCGGTTGGGGAGCTGTTTTTT
TRBJ2-3 | TRBV3-1/TRBV3-2 | - | - | CASSPLGASTDTQYF | TGTGCCAGCAGCCCCCTGGGGGCTAGCACAGATACGCAGTATTTT
TRBJ1-2 | TRBV28 | once | - | CASRTHGRYYGYTF | TGTGCCAGCAGAACACACGGAAGGTACTATGGCTACACCTTC
TRBJ1-1 | TRBV18 | - | - | CASSPPRNTEAFF | TGTGCCAGCTCACCACCGAGAAACACTGAAGCTTTCTTT
TRBJ1-1 | TRBV28 | - | TRBD1 | CASSLRTGGLTEAFF | TGTGCCAGCAGTTTGCGCACAGGGGGTCTTACTGAAGCTTTCTTT
TRBJ1-6 | TRBV6-5 | - | - | CASSFGQSHNSPLHF | TGTGCCAGCAGTTTTGGACAGAGTCATAATTCACCCCTCCACTTT
TRBJ1-4 | TRBV5-4 | - | - | CASSRTTTNEKLFF | TGTGCCAGCAGCCGGACAACAACTAATGAAAAACTGTTTTTT
TRBJ2-1 | TRBV2 | once | TRBD2 | CASSVAGGYNEQFF | TGTGCCAGCAGTGTAGCGGGGGGGTACAATGAGCAGTTCTTC
TRBJ2-1 | TRBV14 | - | - | CASSQELAYNEQFF | TGTGCCAGCAGCCAAGAGTTAGCTTACAATGAGCAGTTCTTC
TRBJ2-3 | TRBV5-4 | - | - | CASSLGPTDTDTQYF | TGTGCCAGCAGCTTGGGTCCAACGGACACAGATACGCAGTATTTT
TRBJ2-5 | TRBV25-1 | - | - | CASSESWGSSGETQYF | TGTGCCAGCAGTGAATCCTGGGGAAGCTCTGGAGAGACCCAGTACTTC